The 12 T cell receptor beta chains listed next were all sequenced from one sample in a study of shared clonotypes between healthy human individuals. The table came from immunoSEQ multiplex PCR; TCRdb's copy has only in-frame clones and leaves some out. The repertoire holds 2 million to 3 million clones, with 80% to 95% as singletons. Sequenced: naive CD4+ T cells from PBMCs. Subset given: CD45RA+ positively selected. These receptors were taken from a man aged 18 to 29 in good health. Some clones in this sample may be carry-over from other donors' samples.

Worth noting for this clone: Other DNA sequences in this specimen translate into the identical CDR3. CDR3 sequence: CASSLAYSNQPQHF. The CDR3 coding sequence is TGTGCCAGCAGCCTCGCTTATAGCAATCAGCCCCAGCATTTT. The V call is TRBV28, the J call TRBJ1-5; D uncertain. Trimming shortened V by 6 bases and J by 0 bases, and 9 bases separated the two germline ends. The CDR3 spans 14 residues. The germline V gene has CDR1 MDHEN and CDR2 SYDVKM.

This chain connects TRBV4-1 to TRBJ1-5; D is perhaps TRBD1 (6 bases). The CDR3 contains 17 residues. Between the trimmed V and J ends, which lost 4 bases and 2 bases, there was a span of 18 bases. The germline gives CDR1 MGHRA, CDR2 YSYEKL. CDR3 DNA sequence: TGCGCCAGCAGCCGTCGCACAGGGTTGGTGGGCAATCAGCCCCAGCATTTT. Translating it yields CASSRRTGLVGNQPQHF.

The chain combines TRBV19 with TRBJ1-5; D call uncertain. This CDR3 contains 15 residues. The V end was cut by 3 bases, the J end by 0 bases, with 9 bases between. The germline CDR1 and CDR2 sequences are LNHDA and SQIVND (reference sequence). The CDR3 DNA reads TGTGCCAGTAGTATGGAGGCGTATAGCAATCAGCCCCAGCATTTT. It yields the protein CASSMEAYSNQPQHF.

The chain combines TRBV6-5 with TRBJ2-7, with TRBD2 as a possible D gene (7 bases). V was trimmed by 8 bases and J by 3 bases, leaving 11 bases between them. Germline V gene data show CDR1 as MNHEY and CDR2 as SVGAGI. This CDR3 contains 12 residues. Here the CDR3 reads CASYGGLYEQYF. The CDR3 bases are TGTGCCAGCTACGGGGGGCTCTACGAGCAGTACTTC.

The chain recombines TRBV11-2 with TRBJ1-2; D is undetermined. Trimming took 5 bases from V and 5 from J, leaving 9 bases between them. CDR3 length: 12 residues. Looked up from germline, CDR1 is SGHAT and CDR2 is FQNNGV. The CDR3 coding sequence is TGTGCCAGCAGCCCTGAGGGTTATGGCTACACCTTC. Translating it yields CASSPEGYGYTF. The full variable domain, in which reference TRBV11-2 and TRBJ1-2 provide the parts outside the CDR3, is EAGVAQSPRYKIIEKRQSVAFWCNPISGHATLYWYQQILGQGPKLLIQFQNNGVVDDSQLPKDRFSAERLKGVDSTLKIQPAKLEDSAVYLCASSPEGYGYTFGSGTRLTVV.

This rearrangement joins TRBV6-5 to TRBJ1-2, with D possibly being TRBD1 (5 bases). The V gene's germline CDR1 is MNHEY and CDR2 SVGAGI. This CDR3 has 15 amino acids. V dropped 2 bases and J dropped 7 bases, with 17 bases sitting between them. The CDR3 DNA sequence: TGTGCCAGCAGTTACGATCCGGGGGTTCGTTCTGGCTACACCTTC. Amino acid sequence: CASSYDPGVRSGYTF.

The count of this clone is one. The CDR3 sequence: CASSIDRNYGYTF. CDR3 coding DNA: TGTGCCAGCAGCATAGACAGAAACTATGGCTACACCTTC. The gene calls are TRBV7-2 and TRBJ1-2; TRBD1 might be the D (5 bases). V gave up 5 bases and J gave up 2 bases, with 9 bases separating them. The CDR3 has 13 residues. Germline-derived CDR1 and CDR2 are SGHTA and FQGNSA.

This rearrangement joins TRBV28 to TRBJ2-7; D possibly corresponds to TRBD2 (5 bases). CDR3 length: 12 residues. Germline V gene data show CDR1 as MDHEN and CDR2 as SYDVKM. Trimming took 7 bases from V and 6 from J, leaving 13 bases between them. As DNA, the CDR3 is TGTGCCAGCATAACGGGAAACGGCGAGCAGTACTTC. It encodes CASITGNGEQYF.

J is TRBJ1-1 and V is TRBV21-1; the table names TRBD1, a call not compared with the DNA. TRBV21-1 is shown as a pseudogene. CDR3 length equals 19 residues. The CDR3 region has the DNA TGTGCCAGCAGCTCCCGTCCACTTTGGGGCTGGACGTGGGTGACTGAAGCTTTCTTT. Encoded protein: CASSSRPLWGWTWVTEAFF.

This chain uses TRBV6-6 with TRBJ2-7, with D possibly TRBD2 on 5 matching bases. The V end lost 4 bases, the J end lost 2 bases, and 12 bases lay between the germline ends. The CDR3 totals 14 residues. Germline CDR1 and CDR2: MNHNY and SVGAGI (reference sequence). In DNA, the CDR3 is TGTGCCAGCAGTTCCGGGATCTACACCTACGAGCAGTACTTC. Translation: CASSSGIYTYEQYF.

The gene calls are TRBV5-1 and TRBJ2-3, with 8 bases aligning to TRBD1. The CDR3 is 14 amino acids. With 4 bases clipped from V and 7 bases from J, the junction kept 8 bases outside the gene matches. Germline lookup yields CDR1 SGHRS and CDR2 YFSETQ. The CDR3: CASSVDRVSNTQYF. The CDR3 DNA sequence: TGCGCCAGCAGCGTGGACAGGGTATCAAATACGCAGTATTTT.

This chain joins TRBV15 and TRBJ1-5, with D hard to call. Germline V gives CDR1 LNHNV, CDR2 YYDKDF (reference sequence). Trimming shortened V by 5 bases and J by 11 bases, and 19 bases separated the two germline ends. The CDR3 loop spans 14 amino acids. The CDR3 DNA reads TGTGCCACCAGCCAACCCCAGGTGGAGAGGGCCCAGCATTTT. This encodes CATSQPQVERAQHF.